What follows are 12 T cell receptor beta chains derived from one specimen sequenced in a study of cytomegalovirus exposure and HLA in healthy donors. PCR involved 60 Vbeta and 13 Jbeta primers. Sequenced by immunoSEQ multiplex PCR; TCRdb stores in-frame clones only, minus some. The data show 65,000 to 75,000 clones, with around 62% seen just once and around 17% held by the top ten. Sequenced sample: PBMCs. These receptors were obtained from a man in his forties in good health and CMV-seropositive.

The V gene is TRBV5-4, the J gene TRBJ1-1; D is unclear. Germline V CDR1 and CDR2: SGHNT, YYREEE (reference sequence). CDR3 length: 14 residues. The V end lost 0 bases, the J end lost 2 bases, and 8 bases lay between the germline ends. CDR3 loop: CASSLEAGNTEAFF. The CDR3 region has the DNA TGTGCCAGCAGCTTGGAGGCGGGAAACACTGAAGCTTTCTTT. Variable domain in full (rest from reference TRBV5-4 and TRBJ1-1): ETGVTQSPTHLIKTRGQQVTLRCSSQSGHNTVSWYQQALGQGPQFIFQYYREEENGRGNFPPRFSGLQFPNYSSELNVNALELDDSALYLCASSLEAGNTEAFFGQGTRLTVV.

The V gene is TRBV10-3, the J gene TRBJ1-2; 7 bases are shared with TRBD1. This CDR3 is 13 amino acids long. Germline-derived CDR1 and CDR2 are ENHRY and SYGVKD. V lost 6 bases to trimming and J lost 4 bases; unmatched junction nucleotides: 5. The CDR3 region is CAIRETGSYGYTF. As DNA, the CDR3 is TGTGCCATCAGGGAGACAGGGTCCTATGGCTACACCTTC.

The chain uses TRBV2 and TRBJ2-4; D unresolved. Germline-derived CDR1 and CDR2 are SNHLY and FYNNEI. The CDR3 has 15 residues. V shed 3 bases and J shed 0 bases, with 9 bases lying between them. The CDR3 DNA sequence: TGTGCCAGCAGTGAGACGACTTTAGCCAAAAACATTCAGTACTTC. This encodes CASSETTLAKNIQYF.

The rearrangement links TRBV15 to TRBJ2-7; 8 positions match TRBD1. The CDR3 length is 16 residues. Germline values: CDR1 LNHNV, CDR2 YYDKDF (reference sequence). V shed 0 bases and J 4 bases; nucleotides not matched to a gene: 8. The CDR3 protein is CATSRDRAGGRYEQYF. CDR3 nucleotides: TGTGCCACCAGCAGAGATCGCGCAGGGGGCAGGTACGAGCAGTACTTC.

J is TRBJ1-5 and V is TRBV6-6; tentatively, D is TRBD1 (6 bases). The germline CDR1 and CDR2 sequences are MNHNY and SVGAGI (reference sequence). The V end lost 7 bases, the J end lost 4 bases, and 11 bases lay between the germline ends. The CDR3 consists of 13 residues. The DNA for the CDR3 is TGTGCCAGCACTAGAGGACAGAATCAGCCCCAGCATTTT. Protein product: CASTRGQNQPQHF.

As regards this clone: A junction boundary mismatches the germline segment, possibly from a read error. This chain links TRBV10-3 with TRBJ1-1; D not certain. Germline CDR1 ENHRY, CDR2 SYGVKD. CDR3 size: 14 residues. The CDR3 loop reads CAIIEGFGNTEAFF. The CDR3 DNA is TGTGCCATCATTGAGGGTTTTGGCAACACTGAAGCTTTCTTT.

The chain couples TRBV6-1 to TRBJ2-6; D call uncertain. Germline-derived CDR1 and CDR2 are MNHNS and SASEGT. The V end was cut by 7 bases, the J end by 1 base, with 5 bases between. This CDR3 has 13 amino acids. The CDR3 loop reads CASTLSGANVLTF. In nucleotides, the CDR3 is TGTGCCAGCACGCTATCTGGGGCCAACGTCCTGACTTTC.

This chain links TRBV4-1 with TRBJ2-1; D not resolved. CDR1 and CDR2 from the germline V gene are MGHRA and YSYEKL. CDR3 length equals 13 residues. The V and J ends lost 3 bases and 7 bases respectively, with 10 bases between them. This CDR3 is CASSQILVNEQFF. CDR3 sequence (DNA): TGCGCCAGCAGCCAGATATTAGTGAATGAGCAGTTCTTC.

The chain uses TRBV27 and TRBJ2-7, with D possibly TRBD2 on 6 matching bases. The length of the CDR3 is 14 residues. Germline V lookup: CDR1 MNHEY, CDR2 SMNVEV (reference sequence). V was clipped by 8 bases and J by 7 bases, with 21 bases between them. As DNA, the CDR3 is TGTGCCAGCGCTAGGCCGGGACTGACGGAGGAGCAGTACTTC. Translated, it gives CASARPGLTEEQYF.

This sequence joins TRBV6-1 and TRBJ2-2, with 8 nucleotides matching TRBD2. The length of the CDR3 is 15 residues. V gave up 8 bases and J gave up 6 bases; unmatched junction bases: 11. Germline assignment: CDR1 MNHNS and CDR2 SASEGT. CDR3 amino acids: CASPVGSGSSGELFF. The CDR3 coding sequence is TGTGCCAGCCCAGTGGGGAGCGGGAGTTCCGGGGAGCTGTTTTTT.

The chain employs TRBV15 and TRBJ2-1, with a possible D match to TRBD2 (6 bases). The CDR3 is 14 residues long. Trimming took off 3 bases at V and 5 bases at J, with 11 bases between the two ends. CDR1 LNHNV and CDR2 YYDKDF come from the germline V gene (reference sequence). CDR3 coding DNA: TGTGCCACCAGCAGGCCGGGAGTTAACAATGAGCAGTTCTTC. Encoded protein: CATSRPGVNNEQFF.

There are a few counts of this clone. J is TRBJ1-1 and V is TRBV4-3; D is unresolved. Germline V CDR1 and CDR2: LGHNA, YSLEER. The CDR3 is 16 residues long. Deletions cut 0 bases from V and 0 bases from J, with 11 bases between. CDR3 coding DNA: TGCGCCAGCAGCCAAGATCGGCAACAGATGAACACTGAAGCTTTCTTT. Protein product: CASSQDRQQMNTEAFF.